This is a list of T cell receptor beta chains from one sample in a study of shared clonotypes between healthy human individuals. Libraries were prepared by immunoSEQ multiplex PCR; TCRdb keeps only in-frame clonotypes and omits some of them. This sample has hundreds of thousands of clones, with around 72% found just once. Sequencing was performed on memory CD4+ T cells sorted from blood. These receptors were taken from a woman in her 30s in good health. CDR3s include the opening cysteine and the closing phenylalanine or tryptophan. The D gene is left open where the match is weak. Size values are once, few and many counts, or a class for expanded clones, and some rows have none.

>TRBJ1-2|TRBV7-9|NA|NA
TGTGCCAGCAGCCGCCCCAGCGGGAAGGACTATGGCTACACCTTC
CASSRPSGKDYGYTF
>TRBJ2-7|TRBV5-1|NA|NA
TGCGCCAGCGCCCCGGCGCCTGCCGCAGGGCAACTCTCCTACGAGCAGTACTTC
CASAPAPAAGQLSYEQYF
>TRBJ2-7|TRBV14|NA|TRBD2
TGTGCCAGCAGCCCGTCCGGGACTAGTGTAGGCGAGCAGTACTTC
CASSPSGTSVGEQYF
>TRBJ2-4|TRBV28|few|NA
TGTGCCAGCGGGCGCCCTTCGAGGGGGAGCATTCAGTACTTC
CASGRPSRGSIQYF
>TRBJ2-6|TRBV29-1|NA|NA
TGCAGCGTTGGTCGCAGGGTCTCTGGGGCCAACGTCCTGACTTTC
CSVGRRVSGANVLTF
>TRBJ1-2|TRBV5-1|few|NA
TGCGCCAGCAGCGTTGAAGGGGGTCAGAATGGCTACACCTTC
CASSVEGGQNGYTF
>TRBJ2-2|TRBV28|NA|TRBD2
TGTGCCAGCAGTAGAGAGCGGGAGGGGGCCTACACCGGGGAGCTGTTTTTT
CASSREREGAYTGELFF
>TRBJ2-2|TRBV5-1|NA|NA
TGCGCCAGCAGCTACGGACAGACCGGGGAGCTGTTTTTT
CASSYGQTGELFF
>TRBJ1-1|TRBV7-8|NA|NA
TGTGCCAGCAGCTTAGTGAGGGGATTGAACACTGAAGCTTTCTTT
CASSLVRGLNTEAFF
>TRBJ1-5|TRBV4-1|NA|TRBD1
TGCGCCAGCAGCCCACCCCCGTCACAGGGGGCCAGGCAGCCCCAGCATTTT
CASSPPPSQGARQPQHF
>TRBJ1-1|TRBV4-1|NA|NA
TGCGCCAGCCAACTGGACAGAGAAGCTTTCTTT
CASQLDREAFF
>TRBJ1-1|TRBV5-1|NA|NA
TGCGCCAGCAGAGCGCGGGGGCAGGGCACTGAAGCTTTCTTT
CASRARGQGTEAFF
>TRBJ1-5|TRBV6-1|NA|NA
TGTGCCAGCAGTGAACGAAGGATCAATCAGCCCCAGCATTTT
CASSERRINQPQHF
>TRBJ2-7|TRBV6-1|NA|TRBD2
TGTGCCAGCAGTGAAAGGGCTAGCGGAGGAGGGGAGCAGTACTTC
CASSERASGGGEQYF
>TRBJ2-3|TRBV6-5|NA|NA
TGTGCCAGCACAGATACGCAGTATTTT
CASTDTQYF
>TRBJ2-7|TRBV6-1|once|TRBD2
TGTGCCAGCAGTGGACCGGGACTAGCGGGGGGAATCAATCCCTACGAGCAGTACTTC
CASSGPGLAGGINPYEQYF
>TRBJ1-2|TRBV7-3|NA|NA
TGTGCCAGCAGTCCGACTTCGATGGGCTATGGCTACACCTTC
CASSPTSMGYGYTF
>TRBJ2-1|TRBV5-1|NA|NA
TGCGCCAGCAGCCGCATCCCCTACAATGAGCAGTTCTTC
CASSRIPYNEQFF
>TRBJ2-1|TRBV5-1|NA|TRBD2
TGCGCCAGCAGCTCTGGACTAGCACAAAACAATGAGCAGTTCTTC
CASSSGLAQNNEQFF
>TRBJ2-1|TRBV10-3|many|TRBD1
TGTGCCATCAGTGAGTCGGGACAACGGACAGGGTTCGGGAGTGAGCAGTTCTTC
CAISESGQRTGFGSEQFF